This T cell receptor (beta chain) was sequenced in a study of blood T cell repertoires in COVID-19. Study in general: The samples span acute and convalescent COVID-19 from the United States, Italy and Spain.

Study processing details: From reference gene primer amplification, estimates of nucleated cell counts were derived. Assay used: immunoSEQ multiplex PCR; TCRdb lists only in-frame clones, some missing. V and J calls and clone size come straight from that table; D and trimming were deduced from the DNA. Altogether about 350,000 clones are present, over 85% being singletons, with the ten largest covering approximately 4.1%. V shed 5 bases, J shed 8 bases, and the junction held 8 bases outside the gene matches. Germline CDR1 and CDR2: SGHTS and YDEGEE. The CDR3 loop spans 13 amino acids. The sample taken for sequencing was peripheral blood. This sequence joins TRBV5-8 and TRBJ1-1, with 8 bases fitting TRBD1. This receptor was obtained from a woman aged 55-70 years with COVID-19, enrolled during active disease. CDR3 amino acids: CASRPTGGEEAFF. The CDR3 nucleotides read TGTGCCAGCAGACCTACAGGGGGTGAGGAAGCTTTCTTT.